These 32 T cell receptor beta chains were all obtained from the same sample, sequenced in a study of CD8+ T cells in alopecia areata. Sorting relied on CD4, CD8alpha, NKG2D, NKG2ACE and other markers applied to pooled cutaneous lymph node cells. The sequencing template was cDNA reverse transcribed from extracted RNA. Method: immunoSEQ multiplex PCR; TCRdb's copy keeps in-frame clones and lacks some. The sample was found to contain about 270,000 clones, and every one recurs. Sequenced sample: CD4+ T cells sorted from a lymph node. These receptors originate from a C3H/HeJ mouse with alopecia areata. Mouse MHC haplotype: H2-k.

This clone was seen a few times. Mouse names are used for the genes. Coverage ceases 4 residues before the CDR3 finishes, and the germline J gene fills in the end. The same CDR3 also results from other DNA sequences found in this sample. The chain couples TRBV1 to TRBJ2-4; D is ambiguous. CDR3 length: 13 residues. Germline V gene lookup returns CDR1 NSQYPW and CDR2 LRSPGD (reference sequence). V was shortened by 2 bases and J by 0 bases, with 3 bases between the two germline ends. Incomplete CDR3 DNA: TGCACCTGCAGTGCATCTAGTCAAAAC. It translates to CTCSASSQN. The full CDR3 protein reads CTCSASSQNTLYF.

Concerning this clone: Gene and germline names: mouse. The read terminates 4 residues ahead of where the CDR3 ends, so the germline J gene completes it. The chain links TRBV17 to TRBJ2-3; 9 bases agree with TRBD2. Germline values: CDR1 MNHDT, CDR2 YYDKIL. J was trimmed by 0 bases and V by 2 bases; bases with no gene match: 3. The CDR3 consists of 16 residues. The part of the CDR3 DNA that was read is TGTGCTAGCAGTAGACTGGGGGGGAATAGTGCAGAA. As protein: CASSRLGGNSAE. The full CDR3 sequence reads CASSRLGGNSAETLYF.

In regard to this clone: Mouse germline and gene names are used. This same CDR3 is encoded by further DNA sequences in the sample. The sequenced CDR3 bases are TGTGCCAGCAGCCCCGGGACAGGTTCCTATAATTCGCCC. Translating gives CASSPGTGSYNSP. In full, the CDR3 reads CASSPGTGSYNSPLYF. This chain links TRBV5 with TRBJ1-6; TRBD1 matches at 8 bases. Sequencing ends 3 residues short of the CDR3 end; the germline J gene provides the rest. TRBJ1-6 is classed as an ORF, of uncertain function. Germline V CDR1 and CDR2: LGHNA, YNLKQL (reference sequence). The CDR3 is made up of 16 amino acids. With 4 bases clipped from V and 0 bases from J, the junction kept 2 bases outside the gene matches.

In this sample, this clone turned up many times. Mouse names are used for the genes. This specimen includes other DNA sequences encoding the same CDR3. This CDR3 is CASSRDWGDYAEQFF. The sequenced CDR3 bases are TGTGCCAGCAGTCGGGACTGGGGGGACTATGCT. This chain connects TRBV19 to TRBJ2-1; 12 bases fit TRBD2. The read terminates 4 residues before the CDR3 end, so the remaining end is supplied by the germline J gene. Germline assignment: CDR1 FNHDT and CDR2 SITEND (reference sequence). Trimming took 4 bases from V and 2 from J; bases not matched to a gene: 1. This CDR3 is 15 amino acids long.

About this clone: Gene names are mouse gene names. The read gets to within 4 residues of the CDR3 end, and the germline J gene fills in the rest. The gene calls are TRBV19 and TRBJ2-2; possibly TRBD1 for D (5 bases). Trimming stripped 2 bases from V and 2 bases from J, with 10 bases between. The V gene's germline CDR1 is FNHDT and CDR2 SITEND (reference sequence). CDR3 length: 15 residues. The CDR3 reads CASSIPGWNTGQLYF. CDR3 DNA (partial): TGTGCCAGCAGTATCCCAGGGTGGAACACCGGG.

This clone was counted only a few times. Gene labels here are mouse ones. The read ends 4 residues before the CDR3 terminus; that terminus is restored from the germline J gene. The chain employs TRBV19 and TRBJ2-7, with 9 bases lining up with TRBD2. Germline CDR1 FNHDT, CDR2 SITEND (reference sequence). This CDR3 is built from 14 residues. With 5 bases clipped from V and 3 bases from J, the junction kept 6 bases outside the gene matches. The CDR3 reads CASSPLGGVYEQYF. The sequenced CDR3 bases are TGTGCCAGCAGCCCTCTGGGGGGGGTCTAT.

A remark on this clone: Gene names are the mouse ones. Read sequence stops 4 residues before the CDR3 end, and the germline J gene provides the missing end. Other DNA sequences within the sample encode an identical CDR3. The gene calls are TRBV5 and TRBJ2-5; 11 nucleotides agree with TRBD1. There are 15 residues in the CDR3. Germline V CDR1 and CDR2: LGHNA, YNLKQL (reference sequence). The CDR3 loop is CASSQGTGGADTQYF. The sequenced part of the CDR3 DNA is TGTGCCAGCAGCCAAGGGACAGGGGGCGCAGAC.

Notes on this clone: Gene labels here are mouse ones. Read data end 4 residues before the CDR3 end; the end is taken from the germline J gene. The chain is built from TRBV14 and TRBJ2-1; 14 bases map to TRBD2. Germline V CDR1 and CDR2: SGHDT, FRDEAV. The length of the CDR3 is 18 residues. Trimming removed 2 bases from V and 4 bases from J; junction bases left unmatched: 8. The chain's CDR3 is CASSFRDWGGAEYAEQFF. Partial CDR3 DNA: TGTGCCAGCAGTTTTCGGGACTGGGGGGGCGCAGAGTATGCT. The variable domain in full, with the rest retrieved from reference TRBV14 and TRBJ2-1, is EAGVTQSPRYAVLQEGQAVSFWCDPISGHDTLYWYQQPRDQGPQLLVYFRDEAVIDNSQLPSDRFSAVRPKGTNSTLKIQSAKQGDTATYLCASSFRDWGGAEYAEQFFGPGTRLTVL.

With regard to this clone: Gene names are the mouse ones. The CDR3 end is not reached by the read, which stops 4 residues before it; the germline J gene fills it in. This specimen includes other DNA sequences encoding the same CDR3. The chain combines TRBV1 with TRBJ1-2; 9 nucleotides line up with TRBD1. This CDR3 is built from 15 residues. Germline lookup yields CDR1 NSQYPW and CDR2 LRSPGD (reference sequence). Unmatched junction bases numbered 3, after V lost 3 bases and J lost 1 base. CDR3 DNA (partial): TGCACCTGCAGTGCCGGGACAGGGATAAACTCC. Translation gives CTCSAGTGINS. The complete CDR3 sequence is CTCSAGTGINSDYTF.

A remark on this clone: Mouse names are used for the genes. CDR3 bases read: TGTGCCTGGAACACAGGGGGCCAAGAC. The encoded protein is CAWNTGGQD. The whole CDR3 protein is CAWNTGGQDTQYF. The rearrangement joins TRBV31 to TRBJ2-5; 8 positions match TRBD1. The sequence runs out 4 residues before the end of the CDR3; the remainder is reconstructed from the germline J gene. With 4 bases clipped from V and 2 bases from J, the junction kept 2 bases outside the gene matches. Germline assignment: CDR1 GKSSPN and CDR2 SITVG. This CDR3 has 13 residues.

As regards this clone: Genes here carry mouse names. The CDR3 end falls 4 residues outside the read, so it is completed with the germline J gene. The rearrangement uses TRBV13-1 and TRBJ1-2, with a weak D call TRBD1 (5 bases). V lost 5 bases, J lost 0 bases, and 11 bases lay in between. The CDR3 is 14 amino acids. CDR1 NSHNY and CDR2 SYGAGN come from the germline V gene. The chain's CDR3 is CASRDNHANSDYTF. The sequenced CDR3 bases are TGTGCCAGCAGGGACAACCATGCAAACTCC.

With regard to this clone: The genes and germline here are from mouse. Read data end 4 residues before the CDR3 end; the end is taken from the germline J gene. The same CDR3 can be traced to other DNA sequences in this sample. This chain uses TRBV5 with TRBJ1-2, with 8 bases matching TRBD1. The CDR3 runs to 14 residues. J was trimmed by 2 bases and V by 4 bases; bases with no gene match: 3. The V gene's germline CDR1 is LGHNA and CDR2 YNLKQL (reference sequence). The DNA read from the CDR3 is TGTGCCAGCAGCCCCCAGGGGGCGAACTCC. This gives the protein CASSPQGANS. The entire CDR3 sequence reads CASSPQGANSDYTF.

This clone was observed a few times. Gene names follow the mouse nomenclature. The read terminates 4 residues ahead of where the CDR3 ends, so the germline J gene completes it. The same CDR3 is also encoded by other DNA sequences in this sample. The chain links TRBV19 to TRBJ2-1; 7 bases fit TRBD1. V lost 1 base and J lost 3; bases outside the gene matches: 1. The CDR3 has 14 residues. The germline V gene has CDR1 FNHDT and CDR2 SITEND (reference sequence). This chain's CDR3 is CASSISGGYAEQFF. The covered CDR3 bases are TGTGCCAGCAGTATATCAGGGGGCTATGCT.

Regarding this clone: Gene names and germline refer to mouse. Here the CDR3 reads CASSGTNAETLYF. The part of the CDR3 DNA that was read is TGTGCCAGCAGTGGGACAAATGCAGAA. J is TRBJ2-3 and V is TRBV13-1, with a possible D match to TRBD1 (5 bases). The CDR3 extends 4 residues past the end of the read, so its final part is completed from the germline J gene. In germline, CDR1 is NSHNY, CDR2 SYGAGN. The CDR3 length is 13 residues. Trimming cost V 3 bases and J 2 bases, with 7 bases left between them.

Notes on this clone: Genes here carry mouse names. The read terminates 4 residues before the CDR3 end, so the remaining end is supplied by the germline J gene. The rearrangement uses TRBV13-2 and TRBJ1-2; weak D call: TRBD1 (6 bases). CDR3 length: 15 residues. V lost 2 bases to trimming and J lost 0 bases, with 11 bases between them. Per germline, CDR1 NNHNN and CDR2 SYGAGS (reference sequence). The sequenced part of the CDR3 DNA is TGTGCCAGCGGTGAAACAGGGTATGCAAACTCC. Its translation: CASGETGYANS. The whole CDR3 reads CASGETGYANSDYTF.

As to this clone: The germline and genes are mouse ones. The CDR3 extends 4 residues past the end of the read, so its final part is completed from the germline J gene. This chain links TRBV19 with TRBJ2-7, with D perhaps TRBD2 (5 bases). This CDR3 is built from 13 residues. Between the trimmed V and J ends, which lost 5 bases and 1 base, there was a span of 10 bases. Germline V gene sequence: CDR1 FNHDT, CDR2 SITEND (reference sequence). The sequenced CDR3 bases are TGTGCCAGCAGATTGGGGAATTCCTAT. This codes for CASRLGNSY. The whole CDR3 is CASRLGNSYEQYF.

This clone was seen a few times. Gene names and germline match the mouse. The read is 4 residues too short to cover the CDR3 end, so that end is filled in from the germline J gene. V usage is TRBV19 and J usage is TRBJ2-7; 9 bases match TRBD1. The CDR3 extends over 13 amino acids. Germline V gene lookup returns CDR1 FNHDT and CDR2 SITEND (reference sequence). V lost 5 bases to trimming and J lost 3 bases; unmatched junction nucleotides: 3. CDR3 loop: CASRGDRVYEQYF. The CDR3 bases that were read are TGTGCCAGCAGGGGGGACAGGGTCTAT.

This clone appeared a few times. The genes and germline here are from mouse. Read data end 4 residues before the CDR3 end; the end is taken from the germline J gene. Other nucleotide sequences from this sample produce the same CDR3. This rearrangement joins TRBV13-2 to TRBJ2-7; TRBD2 agrees at 9 bases. The CDR3 has 14 amino acids. In germline, CDR1 is NNHNN, CDR2 SYGAGS (reference sequence). The DNA read from the CDR3 is TGTGCCAGCGGTGATGCACTGGGGGGATAT. It encodes CASGDALGGY. The CDR3 reads in full as CASGDALGGYEQYF.

In this sample, this clone turned up a few times. Genes and germline are mouse. This CDR3 is CASSASKDTQYF. The sequenced CDR3 bases are TGTGCCAGCAGTGCATCAAAAGAC. The chain employs TRBV13-1 and TRBJ2-5; no clear D gene. The CDR3 goes on 4 residues after the read ends, and that part is filled in from the germline J gene. CDR3 length equals 12 residues. The germline V gene encodes CDR1 NSHNY and CDR2 SYGAGN.

For this clone: Genes and germline come from the mouse. The read ends 4 residues before the CDR3 terminus; that terminus is restored from the germline J gene. Other DNA sequences in this sample translate to the same CDR3. The V and J genes are TRBV13-1 and TRBJ1-2; 8 bases map to TRBD1. The CDR3 runs to 13 residues. The germline V gene has CDR1 NSHNY and CDR2 SYGAGN. The V segment lost 10 bases and the J segment 0 bases; nucleotides outside the gene matches: 5. CDR3 DNA (partial): TGTGCCTCACGACAGGGGACAAACTCC. Translating it yields CASRQGTNS. The whole CDR3 sequence is CASRQGTNSDYTF.

Of note for this clone: Genes and germline come from the mouse. The read terminates 4 residues before the CDR3 end, so the remaining end is supplied by the germline J gene. The chain employs TRBV19 and TRBJ2-5; 7 positions match TRBD1. This CDR3 has 13 amino acids. The germline V gene encodes CDR1 FNHDT and CDR2 SITEND (reference sequence). This CDR3 reads CASRTGVEDTQYF. The DNA read from the CDR3 is TGTGCCAGCAGAACAGGGGTGGAAGAC.

Remarks on this clone: The gene names here belong to mouse. The observed sequence ends 4 residues before the CDR3 terminus, with the missing tail filled in from the germline J gene. The chain has TRBV1 and TRBJ2-2; the D gene is possibly TRBD2 (6 bases). The CDR3 sequence is 16 residues long. Germline V gives CDR1 NSQYPW, CDR2 LRSPGD (reference sequence). V lost 0 bases to trimming and J lost 0 bases, with 8 bases between them. Partial CDR3 DNA: TGCACCTGCAGTGCAGAGGTGGGGGCAAACACCGGG. This gives the protein CTCSAEVGANTG. The full CDR3 is CTCSAEVGANTGQLYF.

As regards this clone: The gene names given are mouse names. The read is 4 residues too short to cover the CDR3 end, so that end is filled in from the germline J gene. The chain is built from TRBV13-1 and TRBJ2-4, with a possible D match to TRBD2 (5 bases). The CDR3 is made up of 15 amino acids. Germline V CDR1 and CDR2: NSHNY, SYGAGN. V was pared by 0 bases and J by 3 bases, with 11 bases between. The part of the CDR3 DNA that was read is TGTGCCAGCAGTGATGTGGGTTGGGGACAAAAC. Its protein is CASSDVGWGQN. The entire CDR3 sequence reads CASSDVGWGQNTLYF.

This clone was seen only a few times. Germline and genes here are mouse. The read is 4 residues too short to cover the CDR3 end, so that end is filled in from the germline J gene. The genes are TRBV13-2 and TRBJ1-2; 7 nucleotides align to TRBD1. V shed 4 bases, J shed 2 bases, and the junction held 2 bases outside the gene matches. CDR1 is NNHNN, CDR2 SYGAGS, per germline (reference sequence). The CDR3 totals 13 residues. The covered CDR3 bases are TGTGCCAGCGGTCAACAGGGGAACTCC. Its protein product is CASGQQGNS. The full CDR3 protein is CASGQQGNSDYTF.

This clone was counted between two and nine times. Here the gene names and germline are mouse. The read stops 4 residues short of the end of the CDR3; the missing end is completed from the germline J gene. The V call is TRBV13-3, the J call TRBJ2-1, with D maybe TRBD1 (5 bases). Trimming removed 6 bases from V and 3 bases from J, with 7 bases in between. CDR1 is NNHDY, CDR2 SYVADS, per germline. CDR3 size: 12 residues. CDR3 DNA, as far as it was read: TGTGCCAGCAAGACAGTCTATGCT. It is translated as CASKTVYA. In full, the CDR3 reads CASKTVYAEQFF.

Note on this clone: Any gene name here is a mouse gene name. The read ends 4 residues before the CDR3 terminus; that terminus is restored from the germline J gene. Other nucleotide sequences in the sample specify the same CDR3. The rearrangement joins TRBV5 to TRBJ2-2; D possibly corresponds to TRBD1 (5 bases). The CDR3 totals 16 residues. Germline V gives CDR1 LGHNA, CDR2 YNLKQL (reference sequence). Between the trimmed V and J ends, which lost 0 bases and 0 bases, there was a span of 8 bases. The CDR3 protein is CASSQDQGANTGQLYF. The CDR3 DNA, read in part, is TGTGCCAGCAGCCAAGATCAGGGAGCAAACACCGGG.

On this clone: Germline and genes: mouse. The CDR3 extends 4 residues past the end of the read, so its final part is completed from the germline J gene. The gene calls are TRBV31 and TRBJ2-1; D not resolved. Trimming shortened V by 1 base and J by 1 base, and 5 bases separated the two germline ends. This CDR3 spans 13 amino acids. The germline CDR1 and CDR2 sequences are GKSSPN and SITVG. The sequenced CDR3 bases are TGTGCCTGGAGTCAACTGAACTATGCT. Its protein product is CAWSQLNYA. The CDR3 reads in full as CAWSQLNYAEQFF.

This clone was detected only a few times. Gene and germline names: mouse. The sequenced fragment ends 4 residues before the CDR3 boundary, so the rest is inferred from the germline J gene. The J gene is TRBJ2-5, the V gene TRBV31, with 8 bases fitting TRBD1. CDR1 is GKSSPN and CDR2 is SITVG in the germline V gene. The CDR3 contains 14 residues. Incomplete CDR3 DNA: TGTGCCTGGAGTCTAGAGGACAGGGAAGAC. Translated, it gives CAWSLEDRED. The entire CDR3 protein reads CAWSLEDREDTQYF.

There are a few counts of this clone. Gene names are the mouse ones. The observed sequence ends 4 residues before the CDR3 terminus, with the missing tail filled in from the germline J gene. The rearrangement joins TRBV19 to TRBJ2-2; 11 nucleotides line up with TRBD1. CDR3 length: 14 amino acids. CDR1 FNHDT and CDR2 SITEND come from the germline V gene (reference sequence). CDR3 loop: CASTRTGGGGQLYF. The CDR3 bases that were read are TGTGCCAGCACCCGGACAGGGGGCGGCGGG.

This clone was counted only a few times. Mouse gene names and germline throughout. The read is 4 residues too short to cover the CDR3 end, so that end is filled in from the germline J gene. The rearrangement links TRBV31 to TRBJ2-7; TRBD1 might be the D (6 bases). The CDR3 has 13 residues. V lost 5 bases and J 0 bases, leaving 11 bases between the germline ends. Germline loops: CDR1 GKSSPN, CDR2 SITVG. The CDR3 DNA, read in part, is TGTGCCTGGGGGGGACACCTCTCCTAT. Translated: CAWGGHLSY. The CDR3 in its entirety is CAWGGHLSYEQYF.

The table lists this clone with a few counts. Mouse germline and gene names are used. The read gets to within 4 residues of the CDR3 end, and the germline J gene fills in the rest. The rearrangement uses TRBV17 and TRBJ2-1, with 10 bases matching TRBD2. Germline V CDR1 and CDR2: MNHDT, YYDKIL. The trim removed 8 bases at V and 0 bases at J, leaving 4 bases unmatched. The CDR3 runs to 15 residues. The chain's CDR3 is CASSTGGVNYAEQFF. The CDR3 bases that were read are TGTGCTAGCTCAACTGGGGGGGTTAACTATGCT.

There are a few counts of this clone. Mouse germline and gene names are used. The CDR3 end falls 4 residues outside the read, so it is completed with the germline J gene. The rearrangement uses TRBV17 and TRBJ2-7; 8 nucleotides match TRBD2. The V gene's germline CDR1 is MNHDT and CDR2 YYDKIL. CDR3 length equals 14 residues. The CDR3 spells CASSYRAGGYEQYF. The DNA read from the CDR3 is TGTGCTAGCAGTTACAGGGCTGGGGGGTAT. The variable domain in full, completed from reference TRBV17 and TRBJ2-7, reads DTTVKQNPRYKLARVGKPVNLICSQTMNHDTMYWYQKKPNQAPKLLLFYYDKILNREADTFEKFQSSRPNNSFCSLYIGSAGLEYSAMYLCASSYRAGGYEQYFGPGTRLTVL.